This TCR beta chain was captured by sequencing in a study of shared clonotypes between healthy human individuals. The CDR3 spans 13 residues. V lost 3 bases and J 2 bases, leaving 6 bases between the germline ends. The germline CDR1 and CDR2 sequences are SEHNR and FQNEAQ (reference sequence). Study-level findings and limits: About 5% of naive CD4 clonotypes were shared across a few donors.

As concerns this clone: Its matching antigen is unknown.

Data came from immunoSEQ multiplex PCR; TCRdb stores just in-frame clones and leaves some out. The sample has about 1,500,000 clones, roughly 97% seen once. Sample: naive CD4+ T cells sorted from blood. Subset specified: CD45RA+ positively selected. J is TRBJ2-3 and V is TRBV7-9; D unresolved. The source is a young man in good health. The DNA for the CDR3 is TGTGCCAGCAGCTTGGACGACACAGATACGCAGTATTTT. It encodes CASSLDDTDTQYF.